Below, 30 T cell receptor beta chains from the same sample are listed, as sequenced in a study of shared clonotypes between healthy human individuals. Sequencing was performed with immunoSEQ multiplex PCR; in TCRdb, only in-frame clones are kept and a portion is missing. The table includes more than 550,000 clones, around 91% detected once. Sequences were obtained from memory CD8+ T cells from PBMCs. Subset denoted: CD45RO+ cells pooled with CCR7-negative TemRA cells. The receptors here all came from a man between 18 and 29 years old in good health. Some clones in this sample may be carry-over from other donors' samples.

The V gene is TRBV7-9, the J gene TRBJ1-2; D remains ambiguous. V lost 5 bases and J 2 bases, leaving 9 bases between the germline ends. Germline values: CDR1 SEHNR, CDR2 FQNEAQ (reference sequence). This CDR3 spans 13 amino acids. The CDR3 reads CASSPRENYGYTF. CDR3 nucleotides: TGTGCCAGCAGCCCGAGGGAAAACTATGGCTACACCTTC.

A single count supports this clone. CDR3 bases: TGTGCCAGCAGCCGGACCCTCCAAGAGACCCAGTACTTC. It yields the protein CASSRTLQETQYF. The V and J genes are TRBV7-7 and TRBJ2-5; D call uncertain. The germline CDR1 and CDR2 sequences are SSHAT and FNYEAQ (reference sequence). The V end lost 5 bases, the J end lost 1 base, and 8 bases lay between the germline ends. The CDR3 consists of 13 residues.

The chain links TRBV15 to TRBJ2-5, with D possibly matching TRBD1 (5 bases). Germline CDR1 is LNHNV and CDR2 is YYDKDF (reference sequence). The V gene lost 1 base and the J gene lost 1 base, with 10 bases spanning the gap. The CDR3 is 15 residues long. CDR3 residues: CATSRVDRGQETQYF. CDR3 coding DNA: TGTGCCACCAGCAGAGTTGACAGAGGCCAAGAGACCCAGTACTTC.

V and J are TRBV2 and TRBJ1-5; tentatively, D is TRBD1 (6 bases). The CDR3 has 12 residues. CDR1 and CDR2 from the germline V gene are SNHLY and FYNNEI. V was shortened by 5 bases and J by 6 bases, with 8 bases between the two germline ends. The CDR3 coding sequence is TGTGCCAGCAGTCGGACAGTTCAGCCCCAGCATTTT. Translated, it gives CASSRTVQPQHF.

CDR3 DNA sequence: TGCGCCAGCAGCCAATCACTGACAGGAACCTACGAGCAGTACTTC. Protein: CASSQSLTGTYEQYF. V and J are TRBV4-1 and TRBJ2-7; a possible D gene is TRBD1 (6 bases). This CDR3 is 15 amino acids long. CDR1 and CDR2 (germline): MGHRA, YSYEKL. The V end was cut by 2 bases, the J end by 2 bases, with 13 bases between.

The CDR3 protein is CASSSLSEGSGEQYF. As DNA, the CDR3 is TGCGCCAGCAGCTCCCTAAGCGAAGGGAGTGGCGAGCAGTACTTC. The chain carries TRBV5-1 and TRBJ2-7; possible D gene TRBD2, 5 bases. CDR1 is SGHRS, CDR2 YFSETQ, per germline. V shed 3 bases and J shed 6 bases, with 19 bases lying between them. The CDR3 covers 15 residues.

The CDR3 DNA follows: TGTGCCAGCAGTGGGCCCATCGGGGAGGGCCGTGAGACCCAGTACTTC. Amino acid sequence: CASSGPIGEGRETQYF. The gene calls are TRBV6-1 and TRBJ2-5; 7 positions match TRBD2. CDR1 and CDR2 (germline): MNHNS, SASEGT. CDR3 length equals 16 residues. V was clipped by 4 bases and J by 5 bases; unmatched bases: 13.

About this clone itself: The same CDR3 can be traced to other DNA sequences in this sample. The chain uses TRBV5-1 and TRBJ2-7; D ambiguous. The CDR3 is 14 residues long. V was pared by 0 bases and J by 3 bases, with 10 bases between. CDR1 and CDR2 (germline): SGHRS, YFSETQ. The CDR3 nucleotides are TGCGCCAGCAGCTTGGCCTCGGGCAGCTACGAGCAGTACTTC. It specifies CASSLASGSYEQYF.

Details on this clone: Other DNA sequences of this sample code for an identical CDR3. The chain uses TRBV7-8 and TRBJ1-5; D not resolved. The CDR3 consists of 13 residues. V lost 5 bases to trimming and J lost 4 bases, with 9 bases between them. Germline values: CDR1 SGHVS, CDR2 FQNEAQ. Written as DNA, the CDR3 is TGTGCCAGCAGCCCCGGAGGGAATCAGCCCCAGCATTTT. Translated: CASSPGGNQPQHF.

This rearrangement joins TRBV7-2 to TRBJ2-3; no clear D gene. Germline CDR1 and CDR2: SGHTA and FQGNSA. Trimming shortened V by 5 bases and J by 2 bases, and 20 bases separated the two germline ends. CDR3 length: 17 amino acids. CDR3: CASSKEAGQEDTDTQYF. The CDR3 nucleotides read TGTGCCAGCAGCAAAGAGGCAGGTCAAGAAGACACAGATACGCAGTATTTT.

The chain uses TRBV10-3 and TRBJ2-7, with TRBD2 matching over 10 bases. Germline CDR1 reads ENHRY; CDR2 reads SYGVKD. The CDR3 has 16 amino acids. The ends lost 7 bases at V and 5 bases at J; junction bases unmatched: 14. CDR3 bases: TGTGCCATCAAAAGGGGTAGCGGGAGGAACTTTAACGAGCAGTACTTC. Its translation is CAIKRGSGRNFNEQYF.

The chain is built from TRBV9 and TRBJ2-1, with 10 bases fitting TRBD2. The CDR3 has 15 amino acids. The J segment lost 15 bases and the V segment lost 3 bases, leaving 15 bases of the junction unmatched. CDR1 is SGDLS and CDR2 is YYNGEE in the germline V gene. CDR3 protein: CASSATGLAQEGLFF. The CDR3 DNA is TGTGCCAGCAGCGCGACGGGACTAGCGCAAGAGGGCCTGTTCTTC.

V usage is TRBV21-1 and J usage is TRBJ2-5. TRBV21-1 constitutes a pseudogene. This CDR3 has 17 amino acids. The CDR3 DNA is TGTGCCAGCAGCCTCGCCTGGGATAGCTTCGTCGGAGAGACCCAGTACTTC. Encoded protein: CASSLAWDSFVGETQYF.

The rearrangement joins TRBV5-1 to TRBJ2-7; 11 bases map to TRBD2. Unmatched junction bases numbered 3, after V lost 4 bases and J lost 3 bases. CDR1 is SGHRS, CDR2 YFSETQ, per germline. This CDR3 spans 14 amino acids. CDR3 coding DNA: TGCGCCAGCAGCACTAGCGGGAGAGTCTACGAGCAGTACTTC. Translation gives CASSTSGRVYEQYF. Supplemented by reference TRBV5-1 and TRBJ2-7, the full variable domain reads KAGVTQTPRYLIKTRGQQVTLSCSPISGHRSVSWYQQTPGQGLQFLFEYFSETQRNKGNFPGRFSGRQFSNSRSEMNVSTLELGDSALYLCASSTSGRVYEQYFGPGTRLTVT.

The chain is built from TRBV14 and TRBJ2-3; D is possibly TRBD2 (5 bases). The CDR3 length is 14 residues. The V gene lost 2 bases and the J gene lost 7 bases, with 13 bases spanning the gap. Germline assignment: CDR1 SGHDN and CDR2 FVKESK. In DNA, the CDR3 is TGTGCCAGCAGCCAATTGGAGGTGGGGAATACGCAGTATTTT. Translating gives CASSQLEVGNTQYF.

The chain joins TRBV7-6 to TRBJ2-1; D may be TRBD2 (6 bases). Germline CDR1 SGHVS, CDR2 FNYEAQ. The CDR3 has 15 amino acids. V was pared by 1 base and J by 8 bases, with 15 bases between. The chain's CDR3 is CASSLVAEAPHEQFF. CDR3 DNA sequence: TGTGCCAGCAGCTTAGTAGCGGAGGCCCCCCATGAGCAGTTCTTC.

The chain has TRBV5-6 and TRBJ1-4; D uncertain. In germline, CDR1 is SGHDT, CDR2 YYEEEE. V was shortened by 2 bases and J by 8 bases, with 16 bases between the two germline ends. CDR3 length: 15 residues. The CDR3 is CASSFSAHYTEKLFF. The DNA for the CDR3 is TGTGCCAGCAGCTTTTCGGCCCACTACACCGAAAAACTGTTTTTT.

Regarding this clone: A far larger clone is one base from this, pointing to a likely read error. The chain employs TRBV7-9 and TRBJ2-2, with 9 bases aligning to TRBD1. Germline-derived CDR1 and CDR2 are SEHNR and FQNEAQ (reference sequence). The CDR3 is 16 amino acids. For the CDR3, the DNA is TGTGCCAGCAGCTTAGCCGACAGGGGGGACACCGGGGAGCTGTTGTTT. It encodes CASSLADRGDTGELLF.

The chain has TRBV19 and TRBJ2-3; 7 positions match TRBD2. Germline CDR1 is LNHDA and CDR2 is SQIVND (reference sequence). After removal of 2 bases from V and 2 bases from J, the junction contained 10 bases not matched to a gene. The CDR3 contains 17 residues. The CDR3 nucleotides are TGTGCCAGTAGTATATCATGGTCTAGCGGCTTCACAGATACGCAGTATTTT. Protein sequence: CASSISWSSGFTDTQYF.

The CDR3 sequence is CASSYNRGDTEAFF. CDR3 DNA: TGTGCCAGCAGCTACAACAGGGGAGACACTGAAGCTTTCTTT. The chain uses TRBV13 and TRBJ1-1, with 7 bases matching TRBD1. After removal of 4 bases from V and 3 bases from J, the junction contained 5 bases not matched to a gene. Germline V lookup: CDR1 PRHDT, CDR2 FYEKMQ (reference sequence). There are 14 residues in the CDR3.

The CDR3: CASSIARRSFTDTQYF. CDR3 in DNA: TGTGCCAGTAGTATAGCCCGCAGGTCTTTCACAGATACGCAGTATTTT. The chain links TRBV19 to TRBJ2-3; D unresolved. The CDR3 totals 16 residues. V was shortened by 1 base and J by 2 bases, with 13 bases between the two germline ends. Germline V gene sequence: CDR1 LNHDA, CDR2 SQIVND (reference sequence).

The chain joins TRBV27 to TRBJ1-2, with D possibly TRBD1 on 6 matching bases. There are 14 residues in the CDR3. Per the germline V gene, CDR1 is MNHEY and CDR2 is SMNVEV (reference sequence). V shed 7 bases and J shed 6 bases, with 18 bases lying between them. The CDR3 DNA follows: TGTGCCAGCACGGGGGGCAGGCCGCAGGATGGCTACACCTTC. It codes for CASTGGRPQDGYTF.

Points on this clone: The same CDR3 can be traced to other DNA sequences in this sample. The chain recombines TRBV9 with TRBJ1-1, with D uncertain. CDR1 is SGDLS, CDR2 YYNGEE, per germline. This CDR3 contains 12 residues. Trimming shortened V by 0 bases and J by 7 bases, and 7 bases separated the two germline ends. CDR3 protein: CASSVGGGEAFF. CDR3 nucleotides: TGTGCCAGCAGCGTAGGCGGCGGTGAAGCTTTCTTT.

In its sample, this clone was seen a few times. The chain recombines TRBV20-1 with TRBJ1-4; no firm D call. Germline CDR1 reads DFQATT; CDR2 reads SNEGSKA (reference sequence). The CDR3 covers 10 residues. V lost 7 bases and J 14 bases, leaving 14 bases between the germline ends. CDR3 region: CSVPGPGLFF. The DNA for the CDR3 is TGCAGTGTGCCCGGACCCGGGCTGTTTTTT.

The chain carries TRBV5-8 and TRBJ2-1; D is possibly TRBD1 or TRBD2 (5 bases each). CDR3 length: 18 residues. Trimming pared 4 bases from V and 0 bases from J, leaving 20 bases between. CDR1 SGHTS and CDR2 YDEGEE come from the germline V gene. This CDR3 is CASSTTWDPPNSYNEQFF. As DNA, the CDR3 is TGTGCCAGCAGCACAACGTGGGACCCACCGAACTCCTACAATGAGCAGTTCTTC.

For this clone: At one end the junction does not follow the germline gene, possibly because of a read error. The chain uses TRBV7-9 and TRBJ2-3; D gene uncertain. The CDR3 contains 13 residues. The germline V gene has CDR1 SEHNR and CDR2 FQNEAQ (reference sequence). CDR3 nucleotides: TGTGCCAGCAGATTAGCTGAGTCAGATACGCAGTATTTT. Protein product: CASRLAESDTQYF.

V and J are TRBV28 and TRBJ1-5; the D gene is possibly TRBD1 (6 bases). Trimming took 7 bases from V and 3 from J, leaving 16 bases between them. The CDR3 loop spans 15 amino acids. In germline, CDR1 is MDHEN, CDR2 SYDVKM. The CDR3 DNA is TGTGCCAGCAATAACGAGGACAGACTCAATCAGCCCCAGCATTTT. Translating it yields CASNNEDRLNQPQHF.

This sequence joins TRBV2 and TRBJ2-1; D could derive from TRBD1 or TRBD2 (5 bases each). Trimming removed 3 bases at V and 3 bases at J, with 12 bases between. Germline V gives CDR1 SNHLY, CDR2 FYNNEI. The CDR3 contains 15 residues. CDR3 in amino acids: CASSDLGELYNEQFF. The CDR3 region has the DNA TGTGCCAGCAGTGATTTGGGGGAACTCTACAATGAGCAGTTCTTC. Full variable domain (missing parts from reference TRBV2 and TRBJ2-1): EPEVTQTPSHQVTQMGQEVILRCVPISNHLYFYWYRQILGQKVEFLVSFYNNEISEKSEIFDDQFSVERPDGSNFTLKIRSTKLEDSAMYFCASSDLGELYNEQFFGPGTRLTVL.

This clone was seen just once. This rearrangement joins TRBV7-9 to TRBJ2-7, with a possible D match to TRBD1 (7 bases). CDR3 length equals 14 residues. V dropped 5 bases and J dropped 3 bases, with 14 bases sitting between them. Germline assignment: CDR1 SEHNR and CDR2 FQNEAQ (reference sequence). Here the CDR3 reads CASSQGGPNYEQYF. CDR3 nucleotide sequence: TGTGCCAGCAGCCAGGGGGGACCCAACTACGAGCAGTACTTC.

The chain uses TRBV4-3 and TRBJ2-7; 8 bases agree with TRBD2. The CDR3 length is 15 residues. Germline lookup yields CDR1 LGHNA and CDR2 YSLEER. Germline trimming cut 0 bases from V and 5 bases from J; bases unmatched to any gene: 6. CDR3 DNA sequence: TGCGCCAGCAGCCAAGATACACTAGCGGAGGACGAGCAGTACTTC. It encodes CASSQDTLAEDEQYF.